This T cell receptor beta chain emerged from a study of T-cell reconstitution after alpha-beta-depleted transplantation in children. Trimming cost V 7 bases and J 0 bases, with 8 bases left between them. Per the germline V gene, CDR1 is SNHLY and CDR2 is FYNNEI. The CDR3 covers 13 residues. Study observations and caveats: One year post-transplant, T-cell counts and diversity were largely derived from T cells produced anew.

This clonotype was observed at least ten times. Its antigen remains unknown. Researchers prepared the TCRbeta library using unique molecular identifiers, the study reports. TCRdb ran MiXCR on the PCR reads and lists one entry per CDR3 protein. The sample holds over 150,000 distinct CDR3 sequences, roughly 7.1% seen once. The clonotype originates from a boy younger than 10 with acute lymphoblastic leukemia, due to receive a stem cell transplant. The starting material was PBMCs, obtained before TCRalphabeta/CD19-depleted stem cell transplant. V is TRBV2 and J is TRBJ2-3; D unclear. CDR3 protein: CASKLESTDTQYF. As DNA, the CDR3 is TGTGCCAGCAAATTGGAGAGCACAGATACGCAGTATTTT.